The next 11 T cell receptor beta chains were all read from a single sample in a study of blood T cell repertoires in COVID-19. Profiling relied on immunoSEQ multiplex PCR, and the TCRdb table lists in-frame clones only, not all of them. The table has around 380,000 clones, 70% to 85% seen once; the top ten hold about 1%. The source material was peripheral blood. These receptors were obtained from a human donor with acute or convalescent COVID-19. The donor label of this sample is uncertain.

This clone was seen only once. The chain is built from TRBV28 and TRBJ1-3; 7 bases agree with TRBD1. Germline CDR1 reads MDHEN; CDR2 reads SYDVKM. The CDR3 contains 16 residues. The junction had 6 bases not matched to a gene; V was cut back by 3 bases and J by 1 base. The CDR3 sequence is CASSFLTGVSGNTIYF. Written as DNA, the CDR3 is TGTGCCAGCAGTTTTTTAACAGGGGTATCTGGAAACACCATATATTTT.

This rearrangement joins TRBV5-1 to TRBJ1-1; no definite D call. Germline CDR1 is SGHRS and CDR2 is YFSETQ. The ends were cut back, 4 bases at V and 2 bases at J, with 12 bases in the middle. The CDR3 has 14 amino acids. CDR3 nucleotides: TGCGCCAGCAGCACATCTCGACTTAACACTGAAGCTTTCTTT. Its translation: CASSTSRLNTEAFF.

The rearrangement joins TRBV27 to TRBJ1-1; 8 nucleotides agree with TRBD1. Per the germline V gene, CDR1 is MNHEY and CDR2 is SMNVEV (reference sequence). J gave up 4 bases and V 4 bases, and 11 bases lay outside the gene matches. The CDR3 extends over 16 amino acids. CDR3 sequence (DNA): TGTGCCAGCAGTTCCCTCCGGACAGGGACCCTCACTGAAGCTTTCTTT. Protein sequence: CASSSLRTGTLTEAFF.

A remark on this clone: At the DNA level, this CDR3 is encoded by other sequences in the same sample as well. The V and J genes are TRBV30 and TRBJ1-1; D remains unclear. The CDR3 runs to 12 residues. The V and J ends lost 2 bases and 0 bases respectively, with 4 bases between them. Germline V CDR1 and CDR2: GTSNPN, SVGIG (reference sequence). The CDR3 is CAWSLMNTEAFF. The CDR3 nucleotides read TGTGCCTGGAGTTTAATGAACACTGAAGCTTTCTTT.

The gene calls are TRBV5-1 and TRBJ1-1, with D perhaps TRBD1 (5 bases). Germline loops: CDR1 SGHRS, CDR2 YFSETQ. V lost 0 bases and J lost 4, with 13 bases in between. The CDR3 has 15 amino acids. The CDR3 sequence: CASSLEGLLGTEAFF. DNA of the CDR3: TGCGCCAGCAGCTTGGAGGGACTCCTTGGCACTGAAGCTTTCTTT.

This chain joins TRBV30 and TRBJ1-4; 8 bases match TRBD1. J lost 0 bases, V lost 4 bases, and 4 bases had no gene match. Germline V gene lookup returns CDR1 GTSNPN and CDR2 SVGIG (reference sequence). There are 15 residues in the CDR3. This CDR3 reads CAWTTGVATNEKLFF. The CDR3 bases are TGTGCCTGGACGACAGGGGTTGCAACTAATGAAAAACTGTTTTTT.

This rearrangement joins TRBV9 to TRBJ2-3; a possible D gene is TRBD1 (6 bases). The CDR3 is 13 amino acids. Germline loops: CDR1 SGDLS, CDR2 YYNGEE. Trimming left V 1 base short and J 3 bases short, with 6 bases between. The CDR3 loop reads CASSVTGTDTQYF. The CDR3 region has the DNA TGTGCCAGCAGCGTAACAGGGACAGATACGCAGTATTTT.

The CDR3 DNA reads TGCAGCGCCAAACAGGTTTGGGGCTATGGCTACACCTTC. It specifies CSAKQVWGYGYTF. V usage is TRBV29-1 and J usage is TRBJ1-2; TRBD1 is a possible D gene (5 bases). The germline gives CDR1 SQVTM, CDR2 ANQGSEA. V was clipped by 7 bases and J by 4 bases, with 16 bases between them. The CDR3 contains 13 residues.

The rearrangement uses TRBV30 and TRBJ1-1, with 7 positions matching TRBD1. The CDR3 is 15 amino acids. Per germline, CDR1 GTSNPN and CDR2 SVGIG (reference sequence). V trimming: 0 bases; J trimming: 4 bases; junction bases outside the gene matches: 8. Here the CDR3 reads CAWSVPRQGLTEAFF. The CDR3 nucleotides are TGTGCCTGGAGTGTACCCCGACAGGGACTCACTGAAGCTTTCTTT.

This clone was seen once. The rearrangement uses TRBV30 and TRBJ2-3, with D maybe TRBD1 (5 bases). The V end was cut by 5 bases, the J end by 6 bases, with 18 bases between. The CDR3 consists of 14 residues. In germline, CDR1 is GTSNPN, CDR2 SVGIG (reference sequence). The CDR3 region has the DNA TGTGCCTGGGGCTGGGTTCTAGGGGTGGATACGCAGTATTTT. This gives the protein CAWGWVLGVDTQYF.

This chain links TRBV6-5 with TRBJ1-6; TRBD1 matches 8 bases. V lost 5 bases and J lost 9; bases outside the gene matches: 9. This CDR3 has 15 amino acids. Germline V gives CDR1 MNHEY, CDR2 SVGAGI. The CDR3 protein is CASSTDRVPSSPLHF. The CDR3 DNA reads TGTGCCAGCAGTACGGACAGGGTCCCCTCTTCACCCCTCCACTTT.